This T cell receptor beta chain originates from a study of blood T cell repertoires in COVID-19. Study at large: The analysed material was cDNA or gDNA that came from T cells, B-cell-depleted T cells, or PBMCs.

V was shortened by 3 bases and J by 2 bases, with 12 bases between the two germline ends. The CDR3 has 15 amino acids. CDR1 MRHNA and CDR2 SNTAGT come from the germline V gene. Study processing details: Reference gene primer amplification gave nucleated cell count estimates. The method was immunoSEQ multiplex PCR; TCRdb's version includes in-frame clones alone and lacks a portion of them. Clonal size and the V and J genes are those of that table, whereas D and trimming came from the DNA. The sample records about 140,000 clones, roughly 80% being singletons. This clone is a singleton in its sample. Cohorts were based on clinical histories the participants reported.

The sequencing sample was made of PBMCs or T cells enriched from blood (not recorded which). The receptor was isolated from a man aged 40-49 years with acute COVID-19. The chain has TRBV6-4 and TRBJ2-3, with D possibly being TRBD2 (7 bases). The chain's CDR3 is CASSESGGNTDTQYF. For the CDR3, the DNA is TGTGCCAGCAGTGAATCGGGGGGCAACACAGATACGCAGTATTTT.